This T cell receptor (beta chain) was sequenced during a study of T cell responses to AZD1222 COVID-19 vaccine. Clones were read by immunoSEQ multiplex PCR, and TCRdb kept only the in-frame ones, dropping some. The sample lists around 83,000 clones, approximately 85% occurring once. J was trimmed by 2 bases and V by 0 bases; bases with no gene match: 9. The CDR3 has 17 amino acids. The V gene's germline CDR1 is SGHRS and CDR2 YFSETQ. This TCR derives from an adult in good health. This sequence joins TRBV5-1 and TRBJ2-7; 9 positions match TRBD2. Sample: peripheral blood, taken on day 0 of AZD1222 vaccination. CDR3 amino acids: CASSLVVAGDIPYEQYF. Written as DNA, the CDR3 is TGCGCCAGCAGCTTGGTAGTAGCGGGAGATATCCCCTACGAGCAGTACTTC.